These T cell receptor beta chains were read from a single sample in a study of T cell responses to AZD1222 COVID-19 vaccine. Clones were read by immunoSEQ multiplex PCR, and TCRdb kept only the in-frame ones, dropping some. The table lists 80,000 to 95,000 clones, about 90% of them singletons, with about 5.2% in the top ten. This specimen was peripheral blood, taken on day 0 of AZD1222 vaccination. Source of these receptors: an adult in good health. The CDR3 runs from the conserved cysteine through the conserved F or W.

TRBJ1-5,TRBV7-3,CASSSDRGQPQHF
TRBJ1-1,TRBV12-5,CASAFIGTEAFF
TRBJ1-6,TRBV6-4,CASSDTGDLRVSPLHF
TRBJ1-6,TRBV28,CASSPWDRDWTPLHF
TRBJ2-7,TRBV18,CASSPTGTSGEQYF
TRBJ2-3,TRBV19,CASSQRTSTDTQYF
TRBJ2-7,TRBV7-9,CASSLGFQRESHEQYF
TRBJ2-1,TRBV7-3,CASSSSPGEQFF
TRBJ1-2,TRBV18,CASSPRPGVDGYGYTF
TRBJ1-5,TRBV23-1,CAGCMRGLKPNQPQHF
TRBJ1-2,TRBV18,CASSPAGADYGYTF
TRBJ1-5,TRBV5-8,CASSGSDPSYSNQPQHF
TRBJ2-5,TRBV11-2,CASSLELGGEEETQYF
TRBJ1-2,TRBV5-4,CASSSMDSGYGYTF
TRBJ1-1,TRBV15,CATSRDRGSGASEAFF
TRBJ2-1,TRBV5-8,CASSLQGLSYNEQFF
TRBJ1-6,TRBV27,CASSLGDTGWPLHF
TRBJ2-1,TRBV19,CASSPRPGGEMNEQFF
TRBJ1-1,TRBV12-3/TRBV12-4,CASSLAPGGAFF
TRBJ2-1,TRBV24-1,CATSDLSQENEQFF
TRBJ1-1,TRBV18,CASSPALNTEAFF
TRBJ2-2,TRBV5-1,CASSFGANTGELFF
TRBJ1-6,TRBV6-1,CASSEEKGPGSPLHF
TRBJ1-6,TRBV11-2,CASSPKTGLSYNSPLHF
TRBJ2-1,TRBV6-5,CASRALAGGGQFF
TRBJ1-6,TRBV7-8,CASSREEVNSPLHF
TRBJ2-1,TRBV6-4,CASSDSATRPGEQFF
TRBJ2-3,TRBV6-5,CASSLPRSTDTQYF
TRBJ2-1,TRBV5-6,CASSLPGQGADEQFF
TRBJ1-4,TRBV28,CASSLVGVGLEKLFF
TRBJ2-1,TRBV7-9,CASNPQGNEQFF
TRBJ2-5,TRBV7-3,CASSLVSQETQYF
TRBJ1-1,TRBV10-3,CAISGTGWDTEAFF
TRBJ1-2,TRBV7-9,CASSLWSVNYGYTF
TRBJ2-2,TRBV5-8,CASSWGGTGELFF
TRBJ2-7,TRBV21-1,CASSKVGQESSYEQYF
TRBJ1-4,TRBV6-5,CASRRRVLTNEKLFF
TRBJ1-6,TRBV3-1/TRBV3-2,CASSQEWIGNGNSPLHF
TRBJ2-6,TRBV27,CASSSNSGAGANVLTF
TRBJ2-2,TRBV5-1,CASSPEAGGPTGELFF
TRBJ1-1,TRBV10-3,CAIGRGGGSNTEAFF
TRBJ2-3,TRBV11-2,CASSLAYYTDTQYF
TRBJ1-3,TRBV30,CASHHWPGGSGNTIYF
TRBJ1-1,TRBV6-2/TRBV6-3,CASSYSRGLTEAFF
TRBJ2-3,TRBV5-4,CASSPLPERRTDTQYF
TRBJ1-1,TRBV28,CASSLPWFGAFF
TRBJ1-1,TRBV7-9,CASGGTIMNTEAFF
TRBJ2-5,TRBV19,CASSMGETQYF
TRBJ1-1,TRBV28,CASSFTRGNTEAFF
TRBJ1-5,TRBV19,CASSIGTGSFQPQHF
TRBJ1-2,TRBV7-8,CASSLGGTRGAHGYTF